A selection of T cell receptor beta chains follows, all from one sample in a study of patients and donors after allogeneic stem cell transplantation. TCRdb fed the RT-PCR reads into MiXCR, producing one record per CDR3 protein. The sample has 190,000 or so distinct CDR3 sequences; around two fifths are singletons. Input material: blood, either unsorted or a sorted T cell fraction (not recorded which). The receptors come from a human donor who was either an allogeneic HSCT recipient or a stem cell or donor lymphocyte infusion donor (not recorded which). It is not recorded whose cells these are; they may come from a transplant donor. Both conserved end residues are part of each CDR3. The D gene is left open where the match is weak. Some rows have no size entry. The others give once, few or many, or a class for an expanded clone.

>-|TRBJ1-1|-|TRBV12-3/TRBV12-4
CASEANTEAFF
TGTGCCAGCGAGGCGAACACTGAAGCTTTCTTT
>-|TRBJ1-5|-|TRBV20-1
CSAREVGSQHF
TGCAGTGCTAGAGAAGTGGGGTCCCAGCATTTT
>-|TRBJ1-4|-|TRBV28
CASIQVSGGPYKLFF
TGTGCCAGCATTCAAGTCAGCGGGGGCCCATATAAACTGTTTTTT
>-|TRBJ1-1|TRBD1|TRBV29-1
CSVDGQGGRTEAFF
TGCAGCGTTGACGGACAGGGAGGAAGAACTGAAGCTTTCTTT
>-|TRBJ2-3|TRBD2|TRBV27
CASSLYARTSAPTDTQYF
TGTGCCAGCAGTTTATATGCCCGGACTAGCGCCCCCACAGATACGCAGTATTTT
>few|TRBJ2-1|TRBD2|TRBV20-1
CSAETSGVVDEQFF
TGCAGTGCTGAGACTAGCGGGGTGGTTGATGAGCAGTTCTTC
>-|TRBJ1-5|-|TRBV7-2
CASSLGMGGNQPQHF
TGTGCCAGCAGCTTAGGAATGGGTGGCAATCAGCCCCAGCATTTT
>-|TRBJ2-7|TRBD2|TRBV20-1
CSAKGVSSGSYEQYF
TGCAGTGCTAAGGGGGTCTCTAGCGGGAGCTACGAGCAGTACTTC
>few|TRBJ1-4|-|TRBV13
CASSLHSEGEKLFF
TGTGCCAGCAGCTTACACTCCGAAGGGGAAAAACTGTTTTTT
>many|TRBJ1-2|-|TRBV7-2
CASSLAGGNYGYTF
TGTGCCAGCAGCTTAGCGGGGGGGAACTATGGCTACACCTTC
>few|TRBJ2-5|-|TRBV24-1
CATRGEETQYF
TGTGCCACCAGAGGAGAAGAGACCCAGTACTTC
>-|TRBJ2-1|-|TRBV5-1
CASSLESLRGNEQFF
TGCGCCAGCAGCTTGGAATCCCTCCGGGGGAATGAGCAGTTCTTC
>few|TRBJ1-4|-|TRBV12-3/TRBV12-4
CASSLREKLFF
TGTGCCAGCAGTTTAAGGGAAAAACTGTTTTTT
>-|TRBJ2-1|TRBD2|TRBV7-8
CASSLDLLAGVNEQFF
TGTGCCAGCAGCTTAGATCTCCTAGCGGGTGTTAATGAGCAGTTCTTC
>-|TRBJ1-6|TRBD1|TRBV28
CASSLATGRFSPLHF
TGTGCCAGCAGTTTGGCGACAGGGAGGTTTTCACCCCTCCACTTT
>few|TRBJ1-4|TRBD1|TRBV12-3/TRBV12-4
CASSRQGAVGEKLFF
TGTGCCAGCAGCCGACAGGGGGCTGTAGGTGAAAAACTGTTTTTT
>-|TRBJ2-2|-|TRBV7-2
CASSLDPGVYTGELFF
TGTGCCAGCAGCTTAGACCCAGGGGTATATACCGGGGAGCTGTTTTTT
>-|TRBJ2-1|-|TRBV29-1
CSVERGGSYNEQFF
TGCAGCGTTGAAAGGGGGGGATCCTACAATGAGCAGTTCTTC
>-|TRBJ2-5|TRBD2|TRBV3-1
CASSQASSGSRETQYF
TGTGCCAGCAGCCAAGCGTCTAGCGGGAGTCGGGAGACCCAGTACTTC
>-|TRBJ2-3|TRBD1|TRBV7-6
CASSLGQWTGADTQYF
TGTGCCAGCAGCTTAGGGCAGTGGACAGGGGCAGATACGCAGTATTTT
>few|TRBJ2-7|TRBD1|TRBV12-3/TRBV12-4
CASSGTGGFGGEQYF
TGTGCCAGCAGTGGGACAGGGGGCTTCGGAGGCGAGCAGTACTTC
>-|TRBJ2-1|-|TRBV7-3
CASSFSLGHEQFF
TGTGCCAGCAGCTTTTCCTTAGGTCATGAGCAGTTCTTC
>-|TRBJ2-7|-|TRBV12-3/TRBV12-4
CASGTGPFYEQYF
TGTGCCAGCGGCACAGGGCCCTTTTACGAGCAGTACTTC
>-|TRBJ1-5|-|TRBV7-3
CASSLRTAWTSNQPQHF
TGTGCCAGCAGCTTACGGACAGCTTGGACTAGCAATCAGCCCCAGCATTTT